The TCR beta chain described here comes from a study of CD8+ T cells in alopecia areata. V was shortened by 4 bases and J by 6 bases, with 13 bases between the two germline ends. Per the germline V gene, CDR1 is SNHLY and CDR2 is FYNNEI. The CDR3 runs 14 residues. As the sequencing template, cDNA was produced by extracting RNA and reverse transcribing it. Repertoires were generated with immunoSEQ multiplex PCR, while TCRdb's copy carries only in-frame clones and drops some. The sample carries 170,000 or so clones, roughly 53% recorded once. Documented treatment: oral pan-JAK inhibitor, 5-10 mg twice daily. General study findings and limits: Affected scalp, especially in alopecia totalis/universalis, had a higher clonality than normal scalp did.

Turning to this clone: Its specificity is unknown.

The V call is TRBV2, the J call TRBJ2-1; D possibly corresponds to TRBD1 (5 bases). Specimen: CD8+ T cells sorted from blood, collected at week 24, from a patient treated with tofacitinib. This TCR came from a human donor with alopecia areata. The CDR3 reads CASSGAGSGNEQFF. The CDR3 coding sequence is TGTGCCAGCAGTGGGGCAGGGTCGGGCAATGAGCAGTTCTTC.